Shown below are 7 T cell receptor beta chains from a single sample sequenced in a study of cytomegalovirus exposure and HLA in healthy donors. PCR employed 60 Vbeta and 13 Jbeta primers. Clones were sequenced by immunoSEQ multiplex PCR, and TCRdb holds only the in-frame ones, with some missing. This table has fewer than 250,000 clones, approximately 86% appearing once. Sequenced: PBMCs. Source of these receptors: a boy between 2 and 10 years old in good health and CMV-seronegative.

The V gene is TRBV19, the J gene TRBJ2-7; a weak D match, TRBD1 (6 bases). The V end lost 3 bases, the J end lost 2 bases, and 11 bases lay between the germline ends. CDR1 and CDR2 (germline): LNHDA, SQIVND (reference sequence). This CDR3 spans 14 amino acids. The CDR3 here is CASSIDQGPYEQYF. DNA for the CDR3: TGTGCCAGTAGTATCGACCAGGGGCCCTACGAGCAGTACTTC.

The CDR3 reads CASSYTSGGTYEQYF. CDR3 coding DNA: TGTGCCAGCAGTTACACGAGTGGCGGAACCTACGAGCAGTACTTC. The chain employs TRBV6-5 and TRBJ2-7; D is uncertain. CDR3 length: 15 residues. Germline-derived CDR1 and CDR2 are MNHEY and SVGAGI. With 2 bases removed from V and 2 bases from J, the gap between germline ends came to 13 bases.

This chain connects TRBV28 to TRBJ2-7; 9 positions agree with TRBD1. Germline CDR1 reads MDHEN; CDR2 reads SYDVKM. This CDR3 is built from 15 residues. J gave up 4 bases and V 8 bases, and 12 bases lay outside the gene matches. The CDR3 region is CASGTLGTGRYEQYF. DNA for the CDR3: TGTGCCAGCGGAACTCTTGGGACAGGGCGGTACGAGCAGTACTTC. The variable domain in full, with the rest retrieved from reference TRBV28 and TRBJ2-7, is DVKVTQSSRYLVKRTGEKVFLECVQDMDHENMFWYRQDPGLGLRLIYFSYDVKMKEKGDIPEGYSVSREKKERFSLILESASTNQTSMYLCASGTLGTGRYEQYFGPGTRLTVT.

The rearrangement uses TRBV15 and TRBJ2-3; perhaps TRBD2 as D (5 bases). Germline V gene sequence: CDR1 LNHNV, CDR2 YYDKDF (reference sequence). The CDR3 is made up of 15 amino acids. Trimming removed 0 bases from V and 2 bases from J, with 9 bases in between. DNA of the CDR3: TGTGCCACCAGCAGAGACACTAGTTCCACAGATACGCAGTATTTT. It specifies CATSRDTSSTDTQYF.

This clone was counted a few times. V is TRBV4-2 and J is TRBJ2-7; 8 bases align to TRBD1. Germline V gives CDR1 LGHNA, CDR2 YNFKEQ. This CDR3 comprises 13 residues. The V gene end was trimmed by 5 bases and the J gene end by 4 bases; junction bases not matched to a gene: 4. CDR3 sequence (DNA): TGTGCCAGCAGCACCCGACAGGGGTACGAGCAGTACTTC. Its translation is CASSTRQGYEQYF.

The J gene is TRBJ2-1, the V gene TRBV11-1, with 8 positions matching TRBD2. After removal of 5 bases from V and 4 bases from J, the junction contained 7 bases not matched to a gene. This CDR3 is 15 amino acids long. Germline V gene data show CDR1 as SGHAT and CDR2 as FQDESV (reference sequence). This CDR3 is CASSLRLALYNEQFF. CDR3 nucleotide sequence: TGTGCCAGCAGCCTGAGACTAGCGCTTTACAATGAGCAGTTCTTC.

This sequence joins TRBV7-9 and TRBJ2-3, with 13 bases aligning to TRBD2. Germline CDR1 reads SEHNR; CDR2 reads FQNEAQ (reference sequence). The CDR3 consists of 18 residues. V dropped 5 bases and J dropped 0; count of bases not matched to a gene: 8. The CDR3 sequence is CASSPPRTSGSSTDTQYF. CDR3 sequence (DNA): TGTGCCAGCAGCCCTCCCCGGACTAGCGGGAGCAGCACAGATACGCAGTATTTT.